This TCR beta chain was obtained from a study of cytomegalovirus exposure and HLA in healthy donors. The CDR3 length is 15 residues. Between the trimmed V and J ends, which lost 0 bases and 6 bases, there was a span of 11 bases. The germline gives CDR1 SNHLY, CDR2 FYNNEI. This PCR relied on a set of 60 Vbeta primers and 13 Jbeta primers. Only in-frame clones appear in the TCRdb table, and some are missing; sequencing was by immunoSEQ multiplex PCR. The table lists a few hundred thousand clones, roughly 90% of them singletons. The chain couples TRBV2 to TRBJ2-2; TRBD1 is a possible D gene (5 bases). The sequence derives from a woman between 18 and 30 years old in good health and CMV-seronegative. Sequencing was performed on PBMCs. CDR3 amino acids: CASSEAGPAAGELFF. The CDR3 DNA reads as TGTGCCAGCAGTGAAGCGGGGCCGGCAGCCGGGGAGCTGTTTTTT. The full variable domain, its missing parts supplied by reference TRBV2 and TRBJ2-2, is EPEVTQTPSHQVTQMGQEVILRCVPISNHLYFYWYRQILGQKVEFLVSFYNNEISEKSEIFDDQFSVERPDGSNFTLKIRSTKLEDSAMYFCASSEAGPAAGELFFGEGSRLTVL.